This entry concerns a single T cell receptor beta chain. This entry comes from a study of blood T cell repertoires in COVID-19. Assay: immunoSEQ multiplex PCR; the TCRdb copy retains only in-frame clones and omits some. The table lists hundreds of thousands of clones, about 86% of them singletons. Trimming cost V 3 bases and J 10 bases; bases outside gene matches: 10. CDR1 is SGHRS and CDR2 is YFSETQ in the germline V gene. The CDR3 sequence is 15 residues long. The TCR sequence derives from a woman aged 40 to 50 with acute COVID-19. The material sequenced was PBMCs or T cells enriched from blood (not recorded which). The rearrangement uses TRBV5-1 and TRBJ1-6; 7 bases map to TRBD1. The CDR3 DNA reads as TGCGCCAGCAGCTCAACAGGGGATCCCGCGTCACCCCTCCACTTT. This translates into CASSSTGDPASPLHF.